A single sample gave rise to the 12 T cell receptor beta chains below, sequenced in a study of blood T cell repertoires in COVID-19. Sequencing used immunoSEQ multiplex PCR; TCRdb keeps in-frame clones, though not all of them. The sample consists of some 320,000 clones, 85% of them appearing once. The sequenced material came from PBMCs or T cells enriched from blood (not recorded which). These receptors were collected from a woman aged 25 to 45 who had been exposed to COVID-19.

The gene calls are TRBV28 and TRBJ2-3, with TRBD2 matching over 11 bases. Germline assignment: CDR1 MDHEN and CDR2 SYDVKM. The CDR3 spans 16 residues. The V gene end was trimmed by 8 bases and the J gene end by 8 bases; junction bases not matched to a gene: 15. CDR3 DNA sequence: TGTGCCAGCGGAGACCTGACTAGCGGGACGGCCGGTACGCAGTATTTT. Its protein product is CASGDLTSGTAGTQYF.

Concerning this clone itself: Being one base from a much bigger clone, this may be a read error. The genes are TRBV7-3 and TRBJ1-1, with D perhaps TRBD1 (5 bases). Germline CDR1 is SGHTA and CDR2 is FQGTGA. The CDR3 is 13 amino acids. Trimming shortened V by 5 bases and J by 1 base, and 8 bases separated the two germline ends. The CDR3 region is CASSKTENTEAFF. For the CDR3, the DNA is TGTGCCAGCAGCAAGACAGAGAACACTGAAGCTTTCTTT.

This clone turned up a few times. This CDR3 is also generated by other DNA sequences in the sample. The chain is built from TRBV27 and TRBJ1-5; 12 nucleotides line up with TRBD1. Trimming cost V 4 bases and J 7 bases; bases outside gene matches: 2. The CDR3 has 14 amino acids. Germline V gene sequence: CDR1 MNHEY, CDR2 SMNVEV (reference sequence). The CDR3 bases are TGTGCCAGCAGTTCCGGGACAGGGGGCCAGCCCCAGCATTTT. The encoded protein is CASSSGTGGQPQHF.

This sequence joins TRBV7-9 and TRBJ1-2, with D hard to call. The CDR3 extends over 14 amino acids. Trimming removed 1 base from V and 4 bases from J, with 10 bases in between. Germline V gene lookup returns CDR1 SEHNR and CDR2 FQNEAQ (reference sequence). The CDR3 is CASSLDSEGYGYTF. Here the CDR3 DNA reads TGTGCCAGCAGCTTAGACAGCGAGGGCTATGGCTACACCTTC.

The CDR3 DNA follows: TGTGCCAGCAGCTATCAAAACACAGGGGAAACTGAAGCTTTCTTT. Its translation: CASSYQNTGETEAFF. The chain combines TRBV7-2 with TRBJ1-1; 7 bases fit TRBD1. In germline, CDR1 is SGHTA, CDR2 FQGNSA. V lost 4 bases to trimming and J lost 5 bases; unmatched junction nucleotides: 10. The CDR3 covers 15 residues.

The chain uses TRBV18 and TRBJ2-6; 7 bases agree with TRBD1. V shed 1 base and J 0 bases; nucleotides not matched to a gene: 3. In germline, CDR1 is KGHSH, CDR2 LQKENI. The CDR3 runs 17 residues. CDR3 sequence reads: CASSPRAGGSGANVLTF. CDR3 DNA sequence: TGTGCCAGCTCACCACGGGCAGGGGGCTCTGGGGCCAACGTCCTGACTTTC.

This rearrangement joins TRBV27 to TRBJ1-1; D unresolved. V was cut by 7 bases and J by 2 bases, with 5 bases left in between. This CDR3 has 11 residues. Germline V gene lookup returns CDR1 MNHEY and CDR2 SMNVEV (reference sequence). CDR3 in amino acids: CASKSNTEAFF. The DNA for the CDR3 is TGTGCCAGCAAATCTAACACTGAAGCTTTCTTT.

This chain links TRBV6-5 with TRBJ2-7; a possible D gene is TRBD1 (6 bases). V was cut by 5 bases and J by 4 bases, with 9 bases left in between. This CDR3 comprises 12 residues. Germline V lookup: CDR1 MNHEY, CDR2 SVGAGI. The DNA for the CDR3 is TGTGCCAGCAGTCGGGACACTTACGAGCAGTACTTC. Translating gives CASSRDTYEQYF.

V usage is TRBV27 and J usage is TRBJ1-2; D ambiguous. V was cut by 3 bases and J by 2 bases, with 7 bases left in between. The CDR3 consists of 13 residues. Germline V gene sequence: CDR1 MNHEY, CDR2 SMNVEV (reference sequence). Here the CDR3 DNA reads TGTGCCAGCAGTTTTACACAGAACTATGGCTACACCTTC. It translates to CASSFTQNYGYTF.

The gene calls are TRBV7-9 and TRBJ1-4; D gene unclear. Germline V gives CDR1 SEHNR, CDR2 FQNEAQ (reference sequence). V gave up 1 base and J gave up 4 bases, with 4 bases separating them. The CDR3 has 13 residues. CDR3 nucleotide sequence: TGTGCCAGCAGCTTAGTCCTTAATGAAAAACTGTTTTTT. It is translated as CASSLVLNEKLFF.

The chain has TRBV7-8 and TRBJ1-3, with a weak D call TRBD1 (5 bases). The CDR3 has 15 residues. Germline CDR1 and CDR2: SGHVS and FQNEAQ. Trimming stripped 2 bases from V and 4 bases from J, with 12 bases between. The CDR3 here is CASSLRIGGGNTIYF. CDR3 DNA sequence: TGTGCCAGCAGCTTAAGGATCGGGGGGGGAAACACCATATATTTT.

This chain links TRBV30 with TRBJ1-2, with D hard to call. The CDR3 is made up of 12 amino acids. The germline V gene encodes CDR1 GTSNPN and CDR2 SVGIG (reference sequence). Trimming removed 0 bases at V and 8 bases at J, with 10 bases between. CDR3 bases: TGTGCCTGGAGTGTAAATTCGAGGGGCTACACCTTC. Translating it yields CAWSVNSRGYTF.